This is a list of T cell receptor beta chains from one sample in a study of CD8+ T cells in alopecia areata. Sequenced by immunoSEQ multiplex PCR; TCRdb stores in-frame clones only, minus some. Of about 280,000 clones in the sample, 58% were seen once. Sequenced here: CD4+ T cells sorted from blood, sampled at week 24, from a patient treated with tofacitinib. These receptors originate from a human donor with alopecia areata. Each CDR3 is given with its conserved first and last residue. The D gene is left open where the match is weak. A row's size may be missing; if present it is once, few, many or a size class.

V	size	J	D	DNA	CDR3
TRBV6-6	NA	TRBJ2-5	NA	TGTGCCAGCAGTTATCGGGATTCACGGGAGACCCAGTACTTC	CASSYRDSRETQYF
TRBV28	few	TRBJ2-1	TRBD2	TGTGCCAGCAGTTTGGGGGGGAACCGGCAGGGTGAGCAGTTCTTC	CASSLGGNRQGEQFF
TRBV10-3	few	TRBJ2-1	TRBD1	TGTGCCGGCGGGACAGGGGGCAATGAGCAGTTCTTC	CAGGTGGNEQFF
TRBV7-2	NA	TRBJ2-7	TRBD2	TGTGCCAGCAGCTCAGAGCGGGGGGCCTACGAGCAGTACTTC	CASSSERGAYEQYF
TRBV15	NA	TRBJ1-2	NA	TGTGCCACCAGCAGAGTCGGGGGGAACTATGGCTACACCTTC	CATSRVGGNYGYTF
TRBV29-1	NA	TRBJ2-3	TRBD2	TGCAGCGTTGAGGCGGGGGGATTCACAGATACGCAGTATTTT	CSVEAGGFTDTQYF
TRBV4-1	NA	TRBJ2-4	NA	TGCGCCAGCAGCCAACTGGGCCACGGAAACATTCAGTACTTC	CASSQLGHGNIQYF
TRBV5-1	NA	TRBJ2-5	NA	TGCGCCAGCAGCTTGGAAGGGTCGGAGACCCAGTACTTC	CASSLEGSETQYF
TRBV5-1	NA	TRBJ2-3	NA	TGCGCCAGCAGCTTACGGGATACGCAGTATTTT	CASSLRDTQYF
TRBV9	once	TRBJ2-7	TRBD2	TGTGCCAGCAGCGTAGGAGCGGGGGGCGTCTACGAGCAGTACTTC	CASSVGAGGVYEQYF
TRBV14	NA	TRBJ2-1	TRBD1	TGTGCCAGCAGCCTCTATACAGGGGCCCCCTACAATGAGCAGTTCTTC	CASSLYTGAPYNEQFF
TRBV5-4	NA	TRBJ2-1	TRBD1	TGTGCCAGCAGCTCCGGGACAGGCGGCGCATTCAATGAGCAGTTCTTC	CASSSGTGGAFNEQFF
TRBV7-2	NA	TRBJ2-3	NA	TGTGCCAGCAGCCCCGGGACCCCCAAAGATACGCAGTATTTT	CASSPGTPKDTQYF
TRBV5-1	once	TRBJ2-7	TRBD2	TGCGCCAGCAGCTTGGGAGTGGGACTAGCGGGGGCCTACGAGCAGTACTTC	CASSLGVGLAGAYEQYF
TRBV11-2	NA	TRBJ1-1	TRBD1	TGTGCCAGCAGCCCCCAGGGGGGGGGCACTGAAGCTTTCTTT	CASSPQGGGTEAFF
TRBV5-1	NA	TRBJ2-2	NA	TGCGCCAGCGGAGCTGGGGAGCTGTTTTTT	CASGAGELFF
TRBV25-1	NA	TRBJ1-1	NA	TGTGCCAGCAGTGACTTCTCCGACGGGGATAACACTGAAGCTTTCTTT	CASSDFSDGDNTEAFF
TRBV27	NA	TRBJ1-1	NA	TGTGCCAGCGCCCGCCCGGGGGGAAACACTGAAGCTTTCTTT	CASARPGGNTEAFF
TRBV28	NA	TRBJ2-3	TRBD1	TGTGCCAGCACCGGTTTGGGTCACCCGGGACAGGGGGCCACAGATACGCAGTATTTT	CASTGLGHPGQGATDTQYF
TRBV29-1	NA	TRBJ1-6	NA	TGCAGCGTTGAAGGCCCGGGTCCGTACGGGAATTCACCCCTCCACTTT	CSVEGPGPYGNSPLHF
TRBV6-6	few	TRBJ2-5	NA	TGTGCCAGCAGTTACTCGGGTAGAGGGGAGACCCAGTACTTC	CASSYSGRGETQYF
TRBV6-5	NA	TRBJ2-1	NA	TGTGCCAGCAGTTACGGGCCCTACAATGAGCAGTTCTTC	CASSYGPYNEQFF
TRBV28	NA	TRBJ2-7	NA	TGTGCCAGCAGTTATTCAGGGCCGAGAATCCACGAGCAGTACTTC	CASSYSGPRIHEQYF
TRBV4-1	NA	TRBJ2-3	TRBD2	TGCGCCAGCAGCCAAGGGATAGCGGGGGGGCTACCAGATACGCAGTATTTT	CASSQGIAGGLPDTQYF
TRBV2	once	TRBJ2-5	TRBD2	TGTGCCAGCAGTATTGAAGGCAGCGGGGGACTCGGGACCCAGTACTTC	CASSIEGSGGLGTQYF
TRBV29-1	few	TRBJ1-2	TRBD1	TGCAGCGTTGAAGGTGACAGGGGATCTCGAAACGGCTACACCTTC	CSVEGDRGSRNGYTF
TRBV25-1	NA	TRBJ1-4	NA	TGTGCCAGCAGTGTTGCAGGGAATAACGAAAAACTGTTTTTT	CASSVAGNNEKLFF
TRBV5-1	few	TRBJ1-1	NA	TGCGCCAGCAGCTTTGGTATACAGGGAAGAATAGCAAACACTGAAGCTTTCTTT	CASSFGIQGRIANTEAFF
TRBV30	NA	TRBJ1-6	NA	TGTGCCTGGAGTACGAATTCACCCCTCCACTTT	CAWSTNSPLHF
TRBV6-6	NA	TRBJ1-2	NA	TGTGCCAGCAGCGGCACAAGGGATGGCTACACCTTC	CASSGTRDGYTF
TRBV30	NA	TRBJ1-1	NA	TGTGCCTGCGCATTGAACACTGAAGCTTTCTTT	CACALNTEAFF